A selection of T cell receptor beta chains follows, all from one sample in a study of blood T cell repertoires in COVID-19. Repertoires were generated with immunoSEQ multiplex PCR, while TCRdb's copy carries only in-frame clones and drops some. Of around 270,000 clones detected, 87% appear once; the ten largest clones hold less than 3%. The specimen sequenced was peripheral blood. All receptors derive from a woman aged 45 to 65 with acute or convalescent COVID-19. Both conserved end residues are part of each CDR3.

CDR3aa | j_gene | v_gene | len
CASSLRNYGYTF | TRBJ1-2 | TRBV28 | 12
CASSLPGQTNQPQHF | TRBJ1-5 | TRBV28 | 15
CASSFTSGSYNEQFF | TRBJ2-1 | TRBV11-3 | 15
CASSFTGTSGTYEQYF | TRBJ2-7 | TRBV11-2 | 16
CASSYRRYTEAFF | TRBJ1-1 | TRBV27 | 13
CSVVDSPTRQETQYF | TRBJ2-5 | TRBV29-1 | 15
CASSLEGAGQTQYF | TRBJ2-5 | TRBV5-5 | 14
CASSYTAGSYEQYF | TRBJ2-7 | TRBV6-6 | 14
CASSEQRGVSYEQYF | TRBJ2-7 | TRBV2 | 15
CASSLPFRKTGFGANVLTF | TRBJ2-6 | TRBV28 | 19
CATSRPVVAGGTDTQYF | TRBJ2-3 | TRBV15 | 17
CASSRPGTGKSSYNEQFF | TRBJ2-1 | TRBV5-4 | 18
CASSSVQGAQYF | TRBJ2-4 | TRBV7-3 | 12
CASSAGLAVQETQYF | TRBJ2-5 | TRBV5-1 | 15
CASSLGLAAPYNEQFF | TRBJ2-1 | TRBV28 | 16
CATREGAEAFF | TRBJ1-1 | TRBV7-2 | 11
CASRYRGRGEAFF | TRBJ1-1 | TRBV5-8 | 13
CASSLSGVLANSPLHF | TRBJ1-6 | TRBV28 | 16
CASSLVPGQVNSGANVLTF | TRBJ2-6 | TRBV27 | 19
CASSTHVTGDYGYTF | TRBJ1-2 | TRBV5-1 | 15
CATQRGQELNTEAFF | TRBJ1-1 | TRBV5-4 | 15